A selection of T cell receptor beta chains follows, all from one sample in a study of T cells in Graves' hyperthyroidism and ophthalmopathy. From the multiplex PCR reads, TCRdb called clonotypes with MiXCR, one entry per CDR3 protein. The sample has 490,000 or so distinct CDR3 sequences; around 16% are singletons. Sequencing input: blood. Receptor source: a woman under 40 with Graves' ophthalmopathy. CDR3s include the opening cysteine and the closing phenylalanine or tryptophan. A D gene is named only where the DNA matches it firmly. Clone size, where shown, is once, few, many, or a class for clones that have expanded.

CDR3 protein	CDR3 DNA	D gene	CDR3 length	V gene	J gene	clone size
CASGKTSGSYEQYF	TGTGCCAGCGGAAAGACTAGCGGCTCCTACGAGCAGTACTTC	TRBD2	14	TRBV28	TRBJ2-7	.
CSARDLTTYNEQFF	TGCAGCGCCCGGGACCTTACTACCTACAATGAGCAGTTCTTC	.	14	TRBV29-1	TRBJ2-1	few
CASSFQGWQETQYF	TGTGCCAGCAGCTTTCAGGGTTGGCAAGAGACCCAGTACTTC	.	14	TRBV7-2	TRBJ2-5	many
CASSEGVGQTTDTQYF	TGTGCCAGCAGTGAAGGAGTCGGCCAAACCACAGATACGCAGTATTTT	.	16	TRBV6-4	TRBJ2-3	once
CASSIGTAQETQYF	TGTGCCAGCAGCATCGGGACAGCCCAAGAGACCCAGTACTTC	TRBD1	14	TRBV7-6	TRBJ2-5	.
CAGSLIMGAGNPEKLFF	TGTGCCGGCAGTCTAATTATGGGGGCCGGTAATCCTGAAAAACTGTTTTTT	.	17	TRBV12-3/TRBV12-4	TRBJ1-4	once
CSVPQGAMTEAFF	TGCAGCGTTCCACAGGGGGCGATGACTGAAGCTTTCTTT	TRBD1	13	TRBV29-1	TRBJ1-1	few
CASSAPAGTEAFF	TGTGCCAGCAGCGCGCCTGCCGGGACAGAAGCTTTCTTT	.	13	TRBV3-1	TRBJ1-1	many
CASSFGGPQETQYF	TGTGCCAGCAGTTTCGGGGGGCCCCAAGAGACCCAGTACTTC	.	14	TRBV28	TRBJ2-5	.
CASGLNPGELFF	TGTGCTAGTGGTTTGAACCCCGGGGAGCTGTTTTTT	.	12	TRBV12-5	TRBJ2-2	many
CASSQGTRGTDTQYF	TGTGCCAGCAGCCAAGGGACTAGGGGCACAGATACGCAGTATTTT	TRBD2	15	TRBV3-1	TRBJ2-3	few
CAWSRGNRGNEKLFF	TGTGCCTGGAGCCGAGGGAACAGGGGAAATGAAAAACTGTTTTTT	TRBD1	15	TRBV30	TRBJ1-4	many
CAWSVAGGEAQYF	TGTGCCTGGAGTGTAGCGGGAGGAGAGGCGCAGTATTTT	TRBD2	13	TRBV30	TRBJ2-3	many
CASSLFSPGRTYEQCF	TGTGCCAGCAGTTTATTTAGTCCAGGGCGGACCTACGAGCAGTGCTTC	.	16	TRBV28	TRBJ2-7	few
CASSPPGGRSSYEQYF	TGTGCCAGCTCACCACCCGGCGGGAGGAGCTCCTACGAGCAGTACTTC	TRBD2	16	TRBV18	TRBJ2-7	few
CASSGTQIYGYTF	TGCGCCAGCAGCGGGACCCAAATCTATGGCTACACCTTC	.	13	TRBV5-1	TRBJ1-2	.